This record looks at one T cell receptor (beta chain) sequence and its context. Its antigen specificity is not known. Base qualities are not at hand, and no much larger clone is one base apart. Taken from cysteine to phenylalanine, the CDR3 has 14 residues. The CDR3 DNA has 42 bases and is translated from base 1. CDR1 and CDR2, looked up from the germline V gene (reference sequence), are LNHDA and SQIVND. V and J are truncated by 5 bases and 5 bases respectively, leaving an intervening sequence of 16 bases. The immunoSEQ Assay was used to sequence TCRbeta CDR3 regions. After extraction, genomic DNA underwent amplification by bias-controlled multiplex PCR, followed by high-throughput sequencing. The original methods were these. To quantify the absolute abundance of each unique TCRbeta CDR3 region, sequences were collapsed and filtered. Usable DNA was measured by amplifying reference genes present in all nucleated cells, and TCRbeta template counts were normalized to that usable DNA to estimate T cell fraction. Repertoire TCRs were annotated as SARS-CoV-2-specific when V gene, CDR3 amino acid sequence and J gene were exactly matched to a known reactive TCR set. MIRA supplied the reference SARS-CoV-2 TCR set, which was filtered for enrichment in COVID-19-positive ImmuneCODE repertoires so that public or cross-reactive TCRs were removed. Based on the MIRA antigens, annotated TCRs were further analysed at the level of specific ORF or position within ORF. Breadth was defined as annotated unique rearrangements over total unique productive rearrangements; depth was the summed frequency of those rearrangements. TCR breadth was compared between groups using two-sided Wilcoxon rank-sum tests. TCRdb obtained this table from immuneACCESS and retained in-frame rearrangements with V and J assigned. These tables miss some clones; where compared with another copy, unresolved V genes account for less than half of the shortfall, and the remainder is unexplained. That table furnishes V, J and clone size, whereas the DNA furnished D and trimming. Here the sample has hundreds of thousands of clones; just over 90% occur a single time. Clones ranked in the top ten supply around 4% of the sample.

The time point label corresponds to: individuals recovered from natural SARS-CoV-2 infection. The data originate from a study of Ad26.COV2.S vaccination and SARS-CoV-2 variants (dated by TCRdb to about 2021). Study-level background: Sequencing of the TCRbeta repertoire served to evaluate the specificity and breadth of SARS-CoV-2-reactive T cell receptors following Ad26.COV2.S vaccination. A total of roughly 30 samples were included in the TCR-sequenced set, comprising around 19 Ad26.COV2.S vaccine recipients, 5 placebo recipients and 8 SARS-CoV-2 convalescent individuals. Here is what the overall study found, with its caveats: Spike-specific TCR breadth was higher in Ad26.COV2.S recipients than in placebo recipients (P = 0.0014). After vaccination, substantial breadth of spike-specific CD8+ and CD4+ T cell responses was reported. Non-spike TCR breadth was comparable between vaccine and placebo recipients, consistent with the vaccine containing only spike. It was noted by the authors that total T cell responses may have been underestimated by the TCR breadth and depth analyses.

Sequencing used peripheral blood, obtained after recovery from COVID-19. The receptor was derived from a human donor who had recovered from COVID-19. The rearrangement joined TRBV19 to TRBJ2-7, with the D gene not clear enough to name. The CDR3 protein is CASSSYMSRDEQYF. The DNA reads TGTGCCAGTAGTTCTTATATGTCCCGGGACGAGCAGTACTTC.